This T cell receptor (beta chain) was documented in a study of shared clonotypes between healthy human individuals. V shed 4 bases, J shed 4 bases, and the junction held 21 bases outside the gene matches. CDR1 and CDR2 (germline): SGHRS, YFSETQ. The CDR3 contains 19 residues. Original processing notes: Without quality scores, immunoSEQ junctional reads could not be filtered like full-length reads. Here immunoSEQ multiplex PCR was the method, and the copy in TCRdb shows in-frame clones only, minus some. V, J and clone size are taken as reported in that table, and D and trimming were inferred from the DNA itself. The table has approximately 2,000,000 clones, about nine tenths seen once.

Sample: naive CD4+ T cells from PBMCs. This sample's subset: CD45RA+ positively selected. This TCR was sampled from a man aged 18-30 years in good health. Some clones in this sample may be carry-over from other donors' samples. The chain joins TRBV5-1 to TRBJ2-5; TRBD1 agrees at 8 bases. The CDR3 DNA sequence: TGCGCCAGCAGCCCACTAAAAACCAACGGACAGGGTCGGGGAGAGACCCAGTACTTC. It is translated as CASSPLKTNGQGRGETQYF.